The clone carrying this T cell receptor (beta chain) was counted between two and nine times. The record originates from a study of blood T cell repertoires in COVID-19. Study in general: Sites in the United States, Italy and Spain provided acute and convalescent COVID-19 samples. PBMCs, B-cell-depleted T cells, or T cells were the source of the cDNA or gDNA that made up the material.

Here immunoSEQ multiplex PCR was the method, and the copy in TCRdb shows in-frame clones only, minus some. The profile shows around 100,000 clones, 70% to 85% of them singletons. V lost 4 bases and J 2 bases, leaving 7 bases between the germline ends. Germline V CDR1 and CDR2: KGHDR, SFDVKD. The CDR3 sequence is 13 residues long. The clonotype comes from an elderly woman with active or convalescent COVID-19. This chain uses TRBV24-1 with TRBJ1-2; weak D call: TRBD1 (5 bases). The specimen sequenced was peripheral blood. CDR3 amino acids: CATSDTGNYGYTF. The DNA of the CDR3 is TGTGCCACCAGTGACACAGGAAACTATGGCTACACCTTC.